The 13 T cell receptor beta chains below all came from one sample that was sequenced in a study of metastatic and nonmetastatic thyroid tumors. Each patient went into thyroid surgery without having received any treatment. With MiXCR, TCRdb reprocessed the PCR reads. This repertoire shows tens of thousands of clones, roughly 18% found once; its top ten account for 2.5% to 3%. Sequenced material: adjacent normal tissue. All receptors come from a male donor with papillary thyroid cancer or a benign thyroid nodule (not recorded which). Some clones in this sample may be carry-over from other donors' samples.

To note about this clone: The junction departs from germline at one end; a sequencing error may be responsible. V usage is TRBV10-3 and J usage is TRBJ1-1; D perhaps matches TRBD1 (5 bases). This CDR3 is built from 14 residues. The V gene's germline CDR1 is ENHRY and CDR2 SYGVKD. CDR3 nucleotides: TGTGCCACCAGTGACGGCAGGGCAACACATGGAGCTTTCTTT. This translates into CATSDGRATHGAFF.

With respect to this clone: The junction differs from germline at one of its ends, possibly a read error. The chain employs TRBV11-2 and TRBJ1-1; tentatively, D is TRBD1 (6 bases). Germline V CDR1 and CDR2: SGHAT, FQNNGV. This CDR3 region has 12 residues. CDR3 in amino acids: CASSEGGQVLSF. Here the CDR3 DNA reads TGTGCCAGCAGCGAGGGGGGGCAGGTGCTTTCTTTT.

This clone was seen many times. The same CDR3 arises from other DNA sequences in this sample as well. The gene calls are TRBV18 and TRBJ2-1; 7 nucleotides match TRBD1. The V segment lost 0 bases and the J segment 7 bases; nucleotides outside the gene matches: 6. There are 15 residues in the CDR3. Germline V gives CDR1 KGHSH, CDR2 LQKENI. The CDR3 is CASSPPRGLGNEQFF. In DNA, the CDR3 is TGTGCCAGCTCACCACCGAGGGGGCTAGGAAATGAGCAGTTCTTC.

This clone was detected many times. Since no conserved phenylalanine or tryptophan closes the CDR3, a read error is the likely cause. J is TRBJ2-3 and V is TRBV11-2; 11 nucleotides agree with TRBD2. The CDR3 is 16 amino acids. V lost 4 bases, J lost 3 bases, and 6 bases stayed unmatched. The germline CDR1 and CDR2 sequences are SGHAT and FQNNGV. The CDR3, as DNA: TGTGCCAGCAGCTCAGGTTTAGCGGGGGGGACAGATACGCAGTATCTT. Protein: CASSSGLAGGTDTQYL.

This clone was seen many times. The chain employs TRBV4-1 and TRBJ2-5; the match to TRBD1 covers 8 bases. Per germline, CDR1 MGHRA and CDR2 YSYEKL. The CDR3 is 16 amino acids. The V segment lost 0 bases and the J segment 4 bases; nucleotides outside the gene matches: 7. The CDR3 DNA sequence: TGCGCCAGCAGCCAAGAGGACAGGGCTAGTTTAGAGACCCAGTACTTC. Encoded protein: CASSQEDRASLETQYF.

This clone has only a few counts. A read error may be the cause here, since a much bigger clone is one base away. The identical CDR3 is also encoded by other nucleotide sequences in the sample. DNA for the CDR3: TGTGCCAGCAGCGCCTATGACAGAGATACGCAGTATTTT. It codes for CASSAYDRDTQYF. This rearrangement joins TRBV9 to TRBJ2-3, with TRBD1 as a possible D gene (5 bases). This CDR3 has 13 residues. V was trimmed by 3 bases and J by 5 bases, leaving 10 bases between them. The germline V gene has CDR1 SGDLS and CDR2 YYNGEE.

This clone was observed many times. The gene calls are TRBV12-3 or TRBV12-4 and TRBJ2-2, with D uncertain. The ends were cut back, 5 bases at V and 9 bases at J, with 7 bases in the middle. This CDR3 is 11 amino acids long. The chain's CDR3 is CASSVARELFF. CDR3 in DNA: TGTGCCAGCAGTGTTGCTCGGGAGCTGTTTTTT.

This clone was detected ten times or more. The V call is TRBV7-2, the J call TRBJ2-3; 9 positions agree with TRBD2. CDR1 and CDR2 (germline): SGHTA, FQGNSA. V trimming: 6 bases; J trimming: 2 bases; junction bases outside the gene matches: 6. The CDR3 totals 15 residues. In DNA, the CDR3 is TGTGCCAGCAGTCTTAGCGGGAGCAACACAGATACGCAGTATTTT. As protein: CASSLSGSNTDTQYF.

This clone was detected ten times or more. The chain employs TRBV16 and TRBJ2-3; 11 bases map to TRBD2. The CDR3 is 19 residues long. V dropped 2 bases and J dropped 2; count of bases not matched to a gene: 12. CDR1 KGHSY and CDR2 FQNENV come from the germline V gene. CDR3 sequence (DNA): TGTGCCAGCAGCCAAGGGGCCCTAGCGGGAGGCCAGTCCACAGATACGCAGTATTTT. As protein: CASSQGALAGGQSTDTQYF.

A note on this clone: One junction end disagrees with the germline gene, perhaps due to a read error. The chain has TRBV7-9 and TRBJ2-4; D gene uncertain. The CDR3 totals 13 residues. Germline V gene lookup returns CDR1 SEHNR and CDR2 FQNEAQ (reference sequence). The CDR3 loop reads CASSPALLSIKYF. The CDR3 bases are TGTGCCAGCAGCCCCGCCCTCCTGAGCATTAAGTACTTC.

In this sample, this clone is medium-sized. The chain joins TRBV27 to TRBJ2-7, with 10 bases aligning to TRBD2. After removal of 5 bases from V and 4 bases from J, the junction contained 5 bases not matched to a gene. CDR3 length equals 14 residues. Germline assignment: CDR1 MNHEY and CDR2 SMNVEV (reference sequence). CDR3 coding DNA: TGTGCCAGCAGTGGGTCTAGCGGGGGTTACGAGCAGTACTTC. Encoded protein: CASSGSSGGYEQYF.

This clone is labeled medium-sized (0.01 to 0.1%). This rearrangement joins TRBV6-4 to TRBJ2-3; D not certain. The germline gives CDR1 MRHNA, CDR2 SNTAGT. Trimming removed 0 bases at V and 0 bases at J, with 7 bases between. The CDR3 extends over 15 amino acids. DNA of the CDR3: TGTGCCAGCAGTGACTCGGGGATTAGCACAGATACGCAGTATTTT. The encoded protein is CASSDSGISTDTQYF.

Comments on this clone: At one of its ends the junction is not consistent with the germline gene, which may arise from a read error. The chain links TRBV11-1 to TRBJ1-2; D remains ambiguous. Per germline, CDR1 SGHAT and CDR2 FQDESV (reference sequence). This CDR3 comprises 16 residues. This CDR3 is CASSLGRGLRNYGYAF. For the CDR3, the DNA is TGTGCCAGCAGCTTAGGTCGTGGCCTACGCAACTATGGCTACGCCTTC.